This T cell receptor beta chain was found in a study of beta chain features in type 1 diabetes. Broader study findings: HLA influence on TCRB rearrangement stayed unresolved here. Type 1 diabetes patients showed a moderate but significant shortening of TCRB CDR3s in all four CD4+ subsets.

The CDR3 spans 14 residues. Per the germline V gene, CDR1 is MNHEY and CDR2 is SVGAGI. V dropped 0 bases and J dropped 5 bases, with 10 bases sitting between them. As for this clone: What it recognizes is unknown.

In total, each donor contributed a single heparinised blood draw that averaged roughly 110 mL. Via the markers CD45RO/CCR7/CD25/CD127/CD95/CD27, stem cell-like memory, regulatory, central memory and naive CD4+ cells were sorted. Populations isolated by sorting all had purity greater than 95%. TCRB transcripts that were expressed got sequenced, as all of the isolated RNA had been reverse transcribed. Method: immunoSEQ multiplex PCR; TCRdb's copy keeps in-frame clones and lacks some. The repertoire has 150,000 to 200,000 clones, around 63% of them found once; the top ten carry about 0.1%. This rearrangement joins TRBV6-5 to TRBJ2-5; D tentatively fits TRBD1 or TRBD2 (5 bases each). The sequencing sample was made of naive CD4+ T cells from blood. The sequence was collected from a man aged 30-40 years with type 1 diabetes. Here the CDR3 DNA reads TGTGCCAGCAGTTACTCGCAGGGAGCCGAGACCCAGTACTTC. Its translation is CASSYSQGAETQYF.